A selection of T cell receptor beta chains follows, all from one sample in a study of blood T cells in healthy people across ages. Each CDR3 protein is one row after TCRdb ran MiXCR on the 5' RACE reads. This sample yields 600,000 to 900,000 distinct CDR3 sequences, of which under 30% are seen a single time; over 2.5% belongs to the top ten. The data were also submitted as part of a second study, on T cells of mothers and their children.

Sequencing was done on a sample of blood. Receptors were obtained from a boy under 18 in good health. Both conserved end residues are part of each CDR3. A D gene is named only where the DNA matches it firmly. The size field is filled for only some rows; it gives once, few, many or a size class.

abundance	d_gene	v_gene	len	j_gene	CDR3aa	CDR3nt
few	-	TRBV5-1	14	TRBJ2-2	CASSPPITTGELFF	TGCGCCAGCAGCCCCCCTATTACCACCGGGGAGCTGTTTTTT
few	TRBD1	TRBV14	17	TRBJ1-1	CASSQGSAGGRFLEAFF	TGTGCCAGCAGCCAAGGGTCGGCAGGGGGGAGGTTTTTGGAAGCTTTCTTT
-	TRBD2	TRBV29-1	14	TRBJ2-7	CSVEETSGVDEQYF	TGCAGCGTTGAAGAAACTAGCGGAGTTGACGAGCAGTACTTC
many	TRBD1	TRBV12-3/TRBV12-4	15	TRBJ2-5	CASSPPTDRVETQYF	TGTGCCAGCAGTCCCCCTACCGACAGGGTAGAGACCCAGTACTTC
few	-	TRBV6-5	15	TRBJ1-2	CASSYSTAFNYGYTF	TGTGCCAGCAGTTATTCGACAGCCTTTAACTATGGCTACACCTTC
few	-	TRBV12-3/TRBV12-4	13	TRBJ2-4	CATSRSRKNIQYF	TGTGCCACTTCGAGGAGCCGAAAAAACATTCAGTACTTC
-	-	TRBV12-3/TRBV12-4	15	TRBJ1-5	CASARTETDNQPQHF	TGTGCCAGCGCCAGAACAGAGACAGACAATCAGCCCCAGCATTTT
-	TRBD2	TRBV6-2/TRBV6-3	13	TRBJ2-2	CASGTRDAGELFF	TGTGCCAGCGGGACTAGGGATGCCGGGGAGCTGTTTTTT
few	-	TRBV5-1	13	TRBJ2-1	CASSRDFQNEQFF	TGCGCCAGCAGCCGAGACTTCCAGAATGAGCAGTTCTTC
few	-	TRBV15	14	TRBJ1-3	CATSSIPLGNTIYF	TGTGCCACCAGCAGTATTCCTTTAGGAAACACCATATATTTT
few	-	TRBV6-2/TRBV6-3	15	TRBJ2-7	CASSLLTVRADEQYF	TGTGCCAGCAGCCTCCTGACAGTTCGAGCGGACGAGCAGTACTTC
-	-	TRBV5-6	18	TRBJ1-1	CASSLTIYRGEMNTEAFF	TGTGCCAGCAGCCTAACAATTTACCGGGGGGAAATGAACACTGAAGCTTTCTTT
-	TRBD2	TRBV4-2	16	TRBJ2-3	CASSQELAGPTDTQYF	TGTGCCAGCAGCCAAGAATTAGCGGGGCCCACAGATACGCAGTATTTT
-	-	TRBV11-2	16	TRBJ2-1	CASSFRRGDSYNEQFF	TGTGCCAGCAGCTTTCGAAGGGGGGACTCCTACAATGAGCAGTTCTTC
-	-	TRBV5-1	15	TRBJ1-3	CASSMDISEGNTIYF	TGCGCCAGCAGCATGGACATATCGGAGGGAAACACCATATATTTT
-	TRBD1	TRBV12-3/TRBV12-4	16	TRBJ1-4	CASSEEGAQANEKLFF	TGTGCCAGCAGTGAAGAGGGGGCACAGGCTAATGAAAAACTGTTTTTT
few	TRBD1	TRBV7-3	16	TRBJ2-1	CASSWGTGVSGNEQFF	TGTGCCAGCAGCTGGGGGACAGGGGTGAGTGGAAATGAGCAGTTCTTC
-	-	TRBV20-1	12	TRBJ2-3	CSAGGWLNTQYF	TGCAGTGCTGGCGGTTGGCTTAATACGCAGTATTTT
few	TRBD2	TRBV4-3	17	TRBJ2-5	CASSQAQTGLAAGTQYF	TGCGCCAGCAGCCAAGCGCAAACGGGACTAGCGGCTGGAACCCAGTACTTC
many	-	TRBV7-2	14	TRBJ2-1	CASSPISSHNEQFF	TGTGCCAGCAGCCCTATATCCAGCCACAATGAGCAGTTCTTC
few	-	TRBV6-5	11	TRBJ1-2	CASKEGLGYTF	TGTGCCAGCAAGGAAGGGTTGGGCTACACCTTC
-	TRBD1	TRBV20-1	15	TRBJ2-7	CSARDRTGPLYEQYF	TGCAGTGCTAGAGATAGGACAGGGCCTTTATACGAGCAGTACTTC
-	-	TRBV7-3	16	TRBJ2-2	CASSFWGAGGTGELFF	TGTGCCAGCAGCTTTTGGGGCGCCGGGGGCACCGGGGAGCTGTTTTTT
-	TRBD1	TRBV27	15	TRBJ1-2	CASSLSGTGSSGYTF	TGTGCCAGCAGTTTATCCGGGACAGGGTCGAGTGGCTACACCTTC
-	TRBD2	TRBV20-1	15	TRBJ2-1	CSAVSLAGGYNEQFF	TGCAGTGCCGTCTCCCTAGCGGGGGGTTACAATGAGCAGTTCTTC
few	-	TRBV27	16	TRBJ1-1	CASSLQFGAMNTEAFF	TGTGCCAGCAGCCTACAATTTGGGGCAATGAACACTGAAGCTTTCTTT
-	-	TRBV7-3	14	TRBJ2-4	CASSLGGPKNIQYF	TGTGCCAGCAGCTTAGGGGGACCCAAAAACATTCAGTACTTC
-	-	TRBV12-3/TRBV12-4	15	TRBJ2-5	CASSSRDRRSETQYF	TGTGCCAGCAGTTCGCGGGACCGACGATCTGAGACCCAGTACTTC
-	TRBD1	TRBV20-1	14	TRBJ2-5	CSATGTDPGETQYF	TGCAGTGCGACGGGGACAGACCCTGGAGAGACCCAGTACTTC
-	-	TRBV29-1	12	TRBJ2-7	CSVEEGTDEQYF	TGCAGCGTTGAAGAGGGTACGGACGAGCAGTACTTC
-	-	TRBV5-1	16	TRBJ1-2	CASSEVLGAHNYGYTF	TGCGCCAGCAGCGAAGTTCTAGGAGCCCATAACTATGGCTACACCTTC
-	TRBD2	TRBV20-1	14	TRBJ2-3	CSAKHSGGDDTQYF	TGCAGTGCTAAGCATAGCGGGGGGGATGATACGCAGTATTTT
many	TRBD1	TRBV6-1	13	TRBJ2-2	CASSPRGPGELFF	TGTGCCAGCAGCCCCAGGGGGCCCGGGGAGCTGTTTTTT
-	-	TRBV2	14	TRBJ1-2	CASSRGDVGYGYTF	TGTGCCAGCAGTCGGGGGGACGTCGGCTATGGCTACACCTTC
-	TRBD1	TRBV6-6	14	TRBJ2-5	CASRPGQGRETQYF	TGTGCCAGCAGACCGGGACAGGGGAGAGAGACCCAGTACTTC
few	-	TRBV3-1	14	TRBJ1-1	CASSQSQGGTEAFF	TGTGCCAGCAGCCAATCACAAGGGGGGACTGAAGCTTTCTTT
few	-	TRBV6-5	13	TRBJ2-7	CASSRGRAYEQYF	TGTGCCAGCAGTCGGGGAAGGGCCTACGAGCAGTACTTC
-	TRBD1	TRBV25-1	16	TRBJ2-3	CASSARTGGYTDTQYF	TGTGCCAGCAGTGCCAGGACAGGGGGCTACACAGATACGCAGTATTTT
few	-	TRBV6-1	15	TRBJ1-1	CASSRTWAMNTEAFF	TGTGCCAGCAGTCGAACGTGGGCTATGAACACTGAAGCTTTCTTT
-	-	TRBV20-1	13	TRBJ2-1	CSFRAGAGNEQFF	TGCAGTTTTAGGGCGGGGGCTGGGAATGAGCAGTTCTTC
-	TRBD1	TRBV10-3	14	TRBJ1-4	CAISATGGREKLFF	TGTGCCATCAGTGCGACAGGGGGTCGCGAAAAACTGTTTTTT
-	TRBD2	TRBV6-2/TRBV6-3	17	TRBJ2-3	CASSYATSGPFTDTQYF	TGTGCCAGCAGTTACGCCACTAGCGGTCCCTTCACAGATACGCAGTATTTT
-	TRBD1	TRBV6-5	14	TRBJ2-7	CASSQTGTSYEQYF	TGTGCCAGCAGCCAGACAGGGACCTCGTACGAGCAGTACTTC
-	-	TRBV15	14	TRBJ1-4	CATSTQATNEKLFF	TGTGCCACCAGCACGCAGGCAACTAATGAAAAACTGTTTTTT
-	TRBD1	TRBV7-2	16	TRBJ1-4	CASSLWVDRAYEKLFF	TGTGCCAGCAGCTTGTGGGTCGACAGGGCCTACGAAAAACTGTTTTTT
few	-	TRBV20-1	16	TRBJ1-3	CSARRGPEDSGNTIYF	TGCAGTGCTAGAAGAGGGCCGGAGGACTCTGGAAACACCATATATTTT
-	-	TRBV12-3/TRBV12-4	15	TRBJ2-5	CASRPLTGQQETQYF	TGTGCCAGCAGACCCCTGACTGGACAGCAAGAGACCCAGTACTTC
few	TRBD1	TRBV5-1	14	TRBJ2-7	CASSSETGGIEQYF	TGCGCCAGCAGCTCCGAGACAGGGGGCATCGAGCAGTACTTC
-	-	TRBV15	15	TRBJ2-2	CATSTLRGLGAELFF	TGTGCCACCAGCACCCTAAGAGGGCTTGGCGCGGAGCTGTTTTTT
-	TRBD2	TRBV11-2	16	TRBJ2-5	CASMPSGGLWPETQYF	TGTGCCAGCATGCCTAGCGGGGGGCTCTGGCCAGAGACCCAGTACTTC
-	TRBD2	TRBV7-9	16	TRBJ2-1	CASSSLMTSPSYERYF	TGTGCCAGCAGCTCCCTTATGACTAGCCCCTCCTACGAGCGGTACTTC
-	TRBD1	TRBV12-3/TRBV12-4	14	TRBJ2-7	CASSLVGTGHEQYF	TGTGCCAGCAGTTTAGTAGGGACAGGCCACGAGCAGTACTTC
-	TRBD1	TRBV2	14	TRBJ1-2	CASSVRTGGYGYTF	TGTGCCAGCAGTGTACGGACAGGGGGCTATGGCTACACCTTC
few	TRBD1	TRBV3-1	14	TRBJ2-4	CASSHRDSKNIQYF	TGTGCCAGCAGCCATCGGGACAGCAAAAACATTCAGTACTTC
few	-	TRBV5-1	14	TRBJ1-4	CASSPGTSRSRLFF	TGCGCCAGCAGCCCAGGGACTTCTCGTTCCAGACTGTTTTTT